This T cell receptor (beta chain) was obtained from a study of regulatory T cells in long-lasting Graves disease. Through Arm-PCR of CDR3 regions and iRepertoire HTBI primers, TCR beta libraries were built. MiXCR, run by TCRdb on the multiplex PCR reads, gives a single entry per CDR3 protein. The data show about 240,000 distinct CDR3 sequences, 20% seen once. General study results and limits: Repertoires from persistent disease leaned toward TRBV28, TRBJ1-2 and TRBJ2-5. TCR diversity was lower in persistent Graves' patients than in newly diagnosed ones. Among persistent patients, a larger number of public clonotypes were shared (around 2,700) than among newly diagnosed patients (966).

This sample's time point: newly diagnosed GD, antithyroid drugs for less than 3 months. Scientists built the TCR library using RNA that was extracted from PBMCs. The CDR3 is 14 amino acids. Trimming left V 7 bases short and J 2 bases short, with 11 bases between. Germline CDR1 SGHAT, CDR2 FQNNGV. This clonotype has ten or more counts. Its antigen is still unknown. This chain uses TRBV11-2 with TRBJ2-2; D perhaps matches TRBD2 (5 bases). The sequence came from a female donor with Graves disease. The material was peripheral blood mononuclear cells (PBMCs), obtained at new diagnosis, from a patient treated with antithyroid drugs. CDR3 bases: TGTGCCAGCAAGCCGGAGGCCAACACCGGGGAGCTGTTTTTT. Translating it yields CASKPEANTGELFF.